Listed here are 29 T cell receptor beta chains from one sample, sequenced in a study of blood T cell repertoires in COVID-19. Sequencing used immunoSEQ multiplex PCR; TCRdb keeps in-frame clones, though not all of them. Here the sample spans about 380,000 clones, around nine tenths being singletons. The material sequenced was PBMCs or T cells enriched from blood (not recorded which). The receptors originated from a woman aged 18-35 years who had recovered from COVID-19.

The CDR3 spells CASSPSGFSYEQYF. The CDR3 DNA reads as TGTGCCAGCAGCCCATCGGGTTTCTCCTACGAGCAGTACTTC. The chain combines TRBV7-9 with TRBJ2-7; D is undetermined. Trimming took 5 bases from V and 0 from J, leaving 11 bases between them. CDR3 length: 14 amino acids. Germline CDR1 is SEHNR and CDR2 is FQNEAQ (reference sequence).

The CDR3 is CASSYLSYNEQFF. The CDR3, as DNA: TGTGCCAGCAGTTATCTCTCCTACAATGAGCAGTTCTTC. This chain joins TRBV6-2 or TRBV6-3 and TRBJ2-1; D is ambiguous. The CDR3 totals 13 residues. Between the trimmed V and J ends, which lost 3 bases and 0 bases, there was a span of 3 bases. The germline CDR1 and CDR2 sequences are MNHEY and SVGEGT.

DNA of the CDR3: TGTGCCAGCAGTTACTCTTCTAACAGGGACAATCAGCCCCAGCATTTT. This codes for CASSYSSNRDNQPQHF. The chain uses TRBV6-5 and TRBJ1-5; TRBD1 is a possible D gene (6 bases). The V gene lost 0 bases and the J gene lost 3 bases, with 12 bases spanning the gap. Germline CDR1 is MNHEY and CDR2 is SVGAGI. The CDR3 is made up of 16 amino acids.

The V and J genes are TRBV12-3 or TRBV12-4 and TRBJ1-2; D is unresolved. There are 8 residues in the CDR3. The germline V and J ends were trimmed by 3 bases and 13 bases, with 3 bases remaining between them. CDR3 region: CASSFSTF. DNA for the CDR3: TGTGCCAGCAGTTTCAGCACCTTC.

This sequence joins TRBV7-9 and TRBJ2-5; D might be TRBD2 (6 bases). The CDR3 extends over 13 amino acids. V was clipped by 4 bases and J by 4 bases, with 10 bases between them. Germline loops: CDR1 SEHNR, CDR2 FQNEAQ (reference sequence). For the CDR3, the DNA is TGTGCCAGCAGCTGGGACGGGGGAGAGACCCAGTACTTC. As protein: CASSWDGGETQYF.

The chain joins TRBV7-2 to TRBJ1-4; maybe TRBD1 (6 bases). This CDR3 has 15 amino acids. Deletions cut 5 bases from V and 5 bases from J, with 15 bases between. Germline V gene data show CDR1 as SGHTA and CDR2 as FQGNSA. CDR3 bases: TGTGCCAGCAGCCTTAGGACAGCTGGAAATGAAAAACTGTTTTTT. It translates to CASSLRTAGNEKLFF. Based on the CDR3 plus reference TRBV7-2 and TRBJ1-4, the full variable domain is GAGVSQSPSNKVTEKGKDVELRCDPISGHTALYWYRQSLGQGLEFLIYFQGNSAPDKSGLPSDRFSAERTGGSVSTLTIQRTQQEDSAVYLCASSLRTAGNEKLFFGSGTQLSVL.

The chain uses TRBV6-5 and TRBJ1-1; maybe TRBD1 (5 bases). Germline assignment: CDR1 MNHEY and CDR2 SVGAGI. The V end lost 0 bases, the J end lost 1 base, and 9 bases lay between the germline ends. The CDR3 runs to 15 residues. CDR3 nucleotide sequence: TGTGCCAGCAGTTACTCGGTCGGGGGGAACACTGAAGCTTTCTTT. As protein: CASSYSVGGNTEAFF.

V gene TRBV29-1 combines with J gene TRBJ2-1, with 8 bases that match TRBD1. Germline CDR1 is SQVTM and CDR2 is ANQGSEA. V gave up 2 bases and J gave up 3 bases; unmatched junction bases: 12. The CDR3 spans 17 residues. In DNA form, the CDR3 reads TGCAGCGTTGAACGAGGGACAGGTCGTTGGGGCTACAATGAGCAGTTCTTC. Protein sequence: CSVERGTGRWGYNEQFF.

The chain links TRBV19 to TRBJ2-2; 7 bases line up with TRBD2. V shed 4 bases, J shed 1 base, and the junction held 3 bases outside the gene matches. The CDR3 is 15 amino acids. CDR1 is LNHDA and CDR2 is SQIVND in the germline V gene (reference sequence). CDR3 nucleotide sequence: TGTGCCAGTAGTAAGTTAGCGGGGAACACCGGGGAGCTGTTTTTT. Its protein product is CASSKLAGNTGELFF.

The chain uses TRBV7-3 and TRBJ2-5, with 12 bases that match TRBD2. Germline CDR1 reads SGHTA; CDR2 reads FQGTGA. The J segment lost 2 bases and the V segment lost 5 bases, leaving 6 bases of the junction unmatched. This CDR3 region has 16 residues. The CDR3 DNA reads as TGTGCCAGCAGCCCCGGACTAGCGGGGTTTCAAGAGACCCAGTACTTC. Protein: CASSPGLAGFQETQYF.

The chain recombines TRBV18 with TRBJ2-5; D unclear. Germline V gene sequence: CDR1 KGHSH, CDR2 LQKENI. The CDR3 covers 15 residues. Trimming removed 6 bases from V and 1 base from J, with 15 bases in between. The CDR3 region is CASSPPSEVQETQYF. The CDR3 DNA is TGTGCCAGCTCCCCCCCCTCCGAGGTCCAAGAGACCCAGTACTTC.

V and J are TRBV24-1 and TRBJ2-1; perhaps TRBD2 as D (5 bases). The CDR3 loop spans 14 amino acids. Trimming took 2 bases from V and 11 from J, leaving 15 bases between them. Germline assignment: CDR1 KGHDR and CDR2 SFDVKD. The CDR3 sequence: CATSDYWHSGKQFF. The CDR3 coding sequence is TGTGCCACCAGTGATTATTGGCATTCGGGGAAGCAGTTCTTC.

The gene calls are TRBV7-9 and TRBJ2-7; the match to TRBD2 covers 10 bases. The CDR3 is made up of 16 amino acids. Losses at the gene ends were 2 bases for V and 2 bases for J; bases not matched to a gene: 6. The germline V gene encodes CDR1 SEHNR and CDR2 FQNEAQ (reference sequence). The CDR3 DNA sequence: TGTGCCAGCAGCTTAACCCCAGCGGGGGGGGCCTACGAGCAGTACTTC. Its translation is CASSLTPAGGAYEQYF.

The gene calls are TRBV19 and TRBJ1-2, with 9 bases lining up with TRBD1. Germline values: CDR1 LNHDA, CDR2 SQIVND (reference sequence). The CDR3 totals 14 residues. With 3 bases clipped from V and 7 bases from J, the junction kept 6 bases outside the gene matches. For the CDR3, the DNA is TGTGCCAGTAGTATGGCCGGGACAGGGAGTGGCTACACCTTC. It translates to CASSMAGTGSGYTF.

The chain carries TRBV24-1 and TRBJ2-1, with D possibly being TRBD1 (6 bases). This CDR3 has 15 residues. The germline V and J ends were trimmed by 3 bases and 2 bases, with 10 bases remaining between them. CDR1 and CDR2 (germline): KGHDR, SFDVKD. DNA of the CDR3: TGTGCCACCAGTGATAGGGACACCACCTACAATGAGCAGTTCTTC. Its protein is CATSDRDTTYNEQFF.

V usage is TRBV30 and J usage is TRBJ1-1; 7 bases line up with TRBD1. The germline gives CDR1 GTSNPN, CDR2 SVGIG (reference sequence). This CDR3 has 15 amino acids. After removal of 3 bases from V and 0 bases from J, the junction contained 7 bases not matched to a gene. Here the CDR3 reads CAWSEKQGLNTEAFF. DNA for the CDR3: TGTGCCTGGAGCGAGAAACAGGGGCTGAACACTGAAGCTTTCTTT.

This chain links TRBV30 with TRBJ2-1; 9 bases match TRBD2. The trim removed 3 bases at V and 8 bases at J, leaving 14 bases unmatched. In germline, CDR1 is GTSNPN, CDR2 SVGIG (reference sequence). This CDR3 is built from 16 residues. The CDR3 sequence is CAWSPDLGLAVDEQFF. The CDR3 DNA follows: TGTGCCTGGAGCCCAGACTTGGGACTAGCTGTCGATGAGCAGTTCTTC.

This chain connects TRBV24-1 to TRBJ1-5, with TRBD1 identical over 7 bases. Trimming removed 6 bases from V and 5 bases from J; junction bases left unmatched: 0. This CDR3 spans 12 amino acids. Germline V gene data show CDR1 as KGHDR and CDR2 as SFDVKD. CDR3 nucleotides: TGTGCCACCAGTCAGGGGGATCAGCCCCAGCATTTT. Translating it yields CATSQGDQPQHF.

The V gene is TRBV10-3, the J gene TRBJ1-4, with TRBD1 matching over 7 bases. The junction had 5 bases not matched to a gene; V was cut back by 2 bases and J by 5 bases. The CDR3 covers 15 residues. CDR1 and CDR2 from the germline V gene are ENHRY and SYGVKD. The CDR3 DNA reads TGTGCCATCAGTGAGCGGGGACAGACAAATGAAAAACTGTTTTTT. This encodes CAISERGQTNEKLFF.

This clone has just one count. This sequence joins TRBV7-8 and TRBJ1-2, with D possibly TRBD1 on 5 matching bases. The CDR3 runs to 14 residues. Looked up from germline, CDR1 is SGHVS and CDR2 is FQNEAQ. V lost 6 bases to trimming and J lost 5 bases, with 16 bases between them. The CDR3 sequence is CASSFGQGIYGYTF. CDR3 bases: TGTGCCAGCAGTTTCGGACAAGGGATTTATGGCTACACCTTC.

J is TRBJ1-2 and V is TRBV7-2, with a weak D call TRBD1 (6 bases). Trimming took 3 bases from V and 4 from J, leaving 24 bases between them. This CDR3 has 18 residues. CDR1 SGHTA and CDR2 FQGNSA come from the germline V gene. Here the CDR3 reads CASSFIRAGAAGVYGYTF. CDR3 DNA sequence: TGTGCCAGCAGCTTTATCCGCGCGGGGGCCGCGGGAGTCTATGGCTACACCTTC.

The chain carries TRBV10-3 and TRBJ1-1; D ambiguous. V dropped 5 bases and J dropped 0 bases, with 7 bases sitting between them. CDR3 length: 13 residues. Germline assignment: CDR1 ENHRY and CDR2 SYGVKD. In DNA, the CDR3 is TGTGCCATCAGTCCGGGGATGAACACTGAAGCTTTCTTT. This gives the protein CAISPGMNTEAFF.

The V call is TRBV28, the J call TRBJ1-5; possible D gene TRBD1, 5 bases. V shed 5 bases and J shed 0 bases, with 11 bases lying between them. Germline CDR1 reads MDHEN; CDR2 reads SYDVKM. This CDR3 comprises 15 residues. CDR3 in amino acids: CASSLSGPSNQPQHF. The CDR3, as DNA: TGTGCCAGCAGTCTCTCAGGGCCTAGCAATCAGCCCCAGCATTTT. Full variable domain (outside the CDR3, taken from reference TRBV28 and TRBJ1-5): DVKVTQSSRYLVKRTGEKVFLECVQDMDHENMFWYRQDPGLGLRLIYFSYDVKMKEKGDIPEGYSVSREKKERFSLILESASTNQTSMYLCASSLSGPSNQPQHFGDGTRLSIL.

The rearrangement uses TRBV4-1 and TRBJ2-1, with D perhaps matching TRBD2 (6 bases). This CDR3 comprises 16 residues. Germline assignment: CDR1 MGHRA and CDR2 YSYEKL. Trimming removed 3 bases at V and 6 bases at J, with 18 bases between. Here the CDR3 DNA reads TGCGCCAGCAGCCAGCAGGACGGAGGGGTTTTCAATGAGCAGTTCTTC. It translates to CASSQQDGGVFNEQFF.

V is TRBV7-9 and J is TRBJ1-1; perhaps TRBD1 as D (6 bases). V was trimmed by 10 bases and J by 1 base, leaving 13 bases between them. This CDR3 region has 13 residues. The germline V gene encodes CDR1 SEHNR and CDR2 FQNEAQ (reference sequence). The CDR3 nucleotides read TGTGCCATACAGGGTTTCGAGAACACTGAAGCTTTCTTT. It codes for CAIQGFENTEAFF. Full variable domain (remainder filled in from reference TRBV7-9 and TRBJ1-1): DTGVSQNPRHKITKRGQNVTFRCDPISEHNRLYWYRQTLGQGPEFLTYFQNEAQLEKSRLLSDRFSAERPKGSFSTLEIQRTEQGDSAMYLCAIQGFENTEAFFGQGTRLTVV.

This clone has at least ten counts. The V and J genes are TRBV7-3 and TRBJ1-1; possible D gene TRBD1, 6 bases. Between the trimmed V and J ends, which lost 6 bases and 1 base, there was a span of 18 bases. CDR3 size: 16 residues. Germline CDR1 reads SGHTA; CDR2 reads FQGTGA. The CDR3 spells CASSNHPGQPNTEAFF. The CDR3 DNA follows: TGTGCCAGCAGTAACCATCCGGGACAACCGAACACTGAAGCTTTCTTT.

The chain uses TRBV6-5 and TRBJ2-3; possibly TRBD2 for D (7 bases). The CDR3 spans 14 residues. The V and J ends lost 4 bases and 5 bases respectively, with 13 bases between them. CDR1 and CDR2 (germline): MNHEY, SVGAGI. The CDR3 here is CASSSWGGQDTQYF. In nucleotides, the CDR3 is TGTGCCAGCAGTTCATGGGGGGGCCAAGATACGCAGTATTTT.

The chain is built from TRBV4-2 and TRBJ1-4; D is unresolved. Deletions cut 0 bases from V and 0 bases from J, with 8 bases between. CDR1 is LGHNA and CDR2 is YNFKEQ in the germline V gene. The CDR3 is 16 amino acids. The CDR3 DNA reads as TGTGCCAGCAGCCAAGAGGGCCAGCCAACTAATGAAAAACTGTTTTTT. It specifies CASSQEGQPTNEKLFF.

The V call is TRBV4-1, the J call TRBJ1-2, with D possibly being TRBD1 (5 bases). V gave up 1 base and J gave up 1 base, with 7 bases separating them. Germline V lookup: CDR1 MGHRA, CDR2 YSYEKL. The CDR3 contains 14 residues. The CDR3: CASSQGGVNYGYTF. The CDR3 coding sequence is TGCGCCAGCAGCCAAGGGGGGGTTAACTATGGCTACACCTTC.